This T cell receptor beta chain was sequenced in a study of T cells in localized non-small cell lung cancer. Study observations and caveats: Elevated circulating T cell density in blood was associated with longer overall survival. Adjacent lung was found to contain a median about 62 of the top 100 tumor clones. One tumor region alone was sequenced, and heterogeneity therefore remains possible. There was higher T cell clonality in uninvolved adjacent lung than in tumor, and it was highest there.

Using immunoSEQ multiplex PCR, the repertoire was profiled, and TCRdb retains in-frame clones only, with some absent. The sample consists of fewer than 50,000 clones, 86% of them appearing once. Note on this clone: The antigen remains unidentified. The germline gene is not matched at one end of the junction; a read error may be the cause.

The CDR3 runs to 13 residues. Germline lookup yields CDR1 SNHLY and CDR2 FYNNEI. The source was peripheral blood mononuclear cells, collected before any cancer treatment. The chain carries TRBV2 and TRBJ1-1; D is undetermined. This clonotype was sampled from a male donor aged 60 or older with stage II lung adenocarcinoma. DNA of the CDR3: TGTGCGAGCACCCGGGAATTGAACACTGAAGCTTTCTTT. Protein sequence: CASTRELNTEAFF.